The following is a T cell receptor (beta chain) sequence with its context. Germline CDR1 is SGDLS and CDR2 is YYNGEE. The CDR3 spans 14 residues. V lost 2 bases to trimming and J lost 0 bases, with 6 bases between them. This sample was taken from a study of blood T cell repertoires in COVID-19. In the original analysis: It was from reference gene primer amplification that nucleated cell counts were estimated. Sequencing used immunoSEQ multiplex PCR; TCRdb keeps in-frame clones, though not all of them. V, J and clone size are those of that table, while D and trimming were read from the DNA. The profile shows some 450,000 clones, over 85% of them singletons.

The chain couples TRBV9 to TRBJ2-1; the D is unclear. This receptor was taken from a man in his late teens or twenties with COVID-19, enrolled during active disease. The source material was peripheral blood. The CDR3 region is CASSVTSSYNEQFF. The CDR3 DNA sequence: TGTGCCAGCAGCGTTACCAGCTCCTACAATGAGCAGTTCTTC.